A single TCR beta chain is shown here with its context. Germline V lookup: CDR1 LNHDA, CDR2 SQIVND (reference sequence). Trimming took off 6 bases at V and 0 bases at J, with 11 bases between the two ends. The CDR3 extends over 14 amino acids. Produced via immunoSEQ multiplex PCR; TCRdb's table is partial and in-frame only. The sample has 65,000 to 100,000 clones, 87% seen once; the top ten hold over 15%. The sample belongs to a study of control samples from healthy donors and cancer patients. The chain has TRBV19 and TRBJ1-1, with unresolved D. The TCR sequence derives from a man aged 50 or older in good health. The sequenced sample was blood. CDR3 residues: CASRLLEMNTEAFF. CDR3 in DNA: TGTGCCAGTAGGTTATTGGAGATGAACACTGAAGCTTTCTTT. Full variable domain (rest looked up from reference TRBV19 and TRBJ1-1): DGGITQSPKYLFRKEGQNVTLSCEQNLNHDAMYWYRQDPGQGLRLIYYSQIVNDFQKGDIAEGYSVSREKKESFPLTVTSAQKNPTAFYLCASRLLEMNTEAFFGQGTRLTVV.